This TCR beta chain was obtained from a study of CD4 T cells in relation to SARS-CoV-2 and coronaviruses. Study overall: ViraFEST: approximately nine-day antigen culture of PBMCs, then TCR beta CDR3 sequencing.

Germline CDR1 reads LNHNV; CDR2 reads YYDKDF (reference sequence). This CDR3 is 14 amino acids long. The ends were cut back, 1 base at V and 8 bases at J, with 12 bases in the middle. Before the COVID-19 pandemic, during about 2010-2019, CD4+ T cells were taken from unexposed donors. Isolation of CD4+ T cells took place after roughly nine days in culture. On this clone: Its specificity is not known.

TCRdb's table, derived via immunoSEQ multiplex PCR, lists solely in-frame clones and lacks some. The data show about 21,000 clones, just over 75% seen once. The chain links TRBV15 to TRBJ2-1, with D unresolved. The sequence was obtained from a human donor in good health. Sequenced: CD4+ T cells from PBMCs, cultured in vitro. Here the CDR3 reads CATSRGSSADEQFF. CDR3 sequence (DNA): TGTGCCACCAGCAGAGGCAGCAGCGCGGATGAGCAGTTCTTC.